The clone carrying this T cell receptor beta chain has a handful of counts. Its cognate antigen is unknown. Clones were sequenced by immunoSEQ multiplex PCR, and TCRdb holds only the in-frame ones, with some missing. This table has 4,500 to 7,000 clones, over 80% appearing once. These data are taken from a study of hypomethylating agent response in myelodysplastic syndrome. Study-wide context: Hypomethylating treatment was azacitidine in about 75% of the 11, decitabine in 3 of 11. Donors were myelodysplastic syndrome patients: 2 female, fewer than 10 male.

Broader study findings: After hypomethylating agent treatment, diversity and clonality showed no significant change, overall or by response.

The CDR3 is made up of 13 amino acids. V lost 2 bases, J lost 4 bases, and 2 bases stayed unmatched. Per the germline V gene, CDR1 is SGDLS and CDR2 is YYNGEE. V gene TRBV9 combines with J gene TRBJ1-2, with TRBD1 matching over 7 bases. The sequences come from bone marrow, collected before or after starting hypomethylating agent treatment for myelodysplastic syndrome (not recorded which). The source of this sequence is a human donor with myelodysplastic syndrome. The CDR3 DNA is TGTGCCAGCAGCGTTGACAGGGCCTATGGCTACACCTTC. Protein product: CASSVDRAYGYTF.